The T cell receptor beta chain described here comes from a study of blood T cell repertoires in COVID-19. Background on the study: Donors in the United States, Italy and Spain gave samples during acute or convalescent COVID-19. Nucleic acid was either cDNA or gDNA, and it came from T cells, B-cell-depleted T cells, or PBMCs.

Produced via immunoSEQ multiplex PCR; TCRdb's table is partial and in-frame only. The sample holds about 170,000 clones; around nine tenths are singletons and the top ten take around 0.77%. The CDR3 loop spans 15 amino acids. Between the trimmed V and J ends, which lost 5 bases and 1 base, there was a span of 12 bases. CDR1 SGHTA and CDR2 FQGNSA come from the germline V gene. The sequence came from a woman aged 18-29 years who had recovered from COVID-19. This chain uses TRBV7-2 with TRBJ1-3; D ambiguous. The sequenced sample was PBMCs or T cells enriched from blood (not recorded which). The CDR3 spells CASSLGGVSGNTIYF. In nucleotides, the CDR3 is TGTGCCAGCAGCCTTGGCGGGGTGTCTGGAAACACCATATATTTT.